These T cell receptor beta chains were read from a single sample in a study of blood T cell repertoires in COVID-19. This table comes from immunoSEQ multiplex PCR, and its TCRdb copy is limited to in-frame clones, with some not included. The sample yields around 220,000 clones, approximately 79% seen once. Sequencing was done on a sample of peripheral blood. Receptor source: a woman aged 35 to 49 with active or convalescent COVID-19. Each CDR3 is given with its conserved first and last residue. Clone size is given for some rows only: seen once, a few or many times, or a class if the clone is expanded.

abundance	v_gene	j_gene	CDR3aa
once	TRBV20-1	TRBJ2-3	CSASLLTDTQYF
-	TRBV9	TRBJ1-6	CASSVGLDSYNSPLHF
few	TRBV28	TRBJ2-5	CASSLPLQVNQETQYF
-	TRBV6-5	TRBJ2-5	CASRTGTGEETQYF
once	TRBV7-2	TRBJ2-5	CASSWRSNQETQYF
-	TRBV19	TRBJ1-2	CASSADRATIYGYTF
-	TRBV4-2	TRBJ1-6	CASSQEGSGGLNSPLHF
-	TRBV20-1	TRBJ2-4	CSASPERRAKNIQYF
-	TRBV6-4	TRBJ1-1	CASSDSGTLSPGNTEAFF
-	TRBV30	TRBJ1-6	CAWSGNRKHNSPLHF
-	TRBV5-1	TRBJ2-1	CASSLTGTSGGNEQFF
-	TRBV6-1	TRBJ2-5	CASSERTGVETQYF
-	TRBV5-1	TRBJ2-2	CASSSTGGESTGELFF
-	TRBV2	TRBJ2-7	CASRWDGGDEQYF
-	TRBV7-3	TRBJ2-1	CASSVGQGNNEQFF
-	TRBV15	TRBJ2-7	CATSRDLAQGSEQYF